Following are 5 T cell receptor beta chains from one sample sequenced in a study of blood T cell repertoires in COVID-19. The repertoire was sequenced with immunoSEQ multiplex PCR; TCRdb's copy has only in-frame clones and lacks some. The top ten clones hold approximately 2.5% of a sample with 150,000 or so clones, 85% to 90% of them seen once. Sequencing used peripheral blood. The receptors were gathered from a human donor in a cohort sampled during active COVID-19.

This clone is a singleton in its sample. The J gene is TRBJ1-1, the V gene TRBV7-2; D possibly corresponds to TRBD1 (6 bases). The CDR3 contains 15 residues. Per germline, CDR1 SGHTA and CDR2 FQGNSA. V lost 5 bases and J lost 5, with 18 bases in between. This chain's CDR3 is CASSPSGGLGTEAFF. The CDR3, as DNA: TGTGCCAGCAGCCCATCGGGGGGCCTAGGTACTGAAGCTTTCTTT.

The V and J genes are TRBV4-2 and TRBJ1-3; D gene unclear. The V gene's germline CDR1 is LGHNA and CDR2 YNFKEQ. The CDR3 spans 14 residues. Trimming removed 0 bases at V and 4 bases at J, with 7 bases between. CDR3 sequence reads: CASSQDTGGNTIYF. The DNA of the CDR3 is TGTGCCAGCAGCCAAGATACGGGGGGAAACACCATATATTTT.

The CDR3 loop reads CASRLFSGSSNQPQHF. The CDR3 DNA reads as TGTGCCAGTAGGCTCTTTTCAGGGTCGAGCAATCAGCCCCAGCATTTT. V is TRBV19 and J is TRBJ1-5; maybe TRBD1 (5 bases). Germline loops: CDR1 LNHDA, CDR2 SQIVND (reference sequence). CDR3 size: 16 residues. Trimming took off 6 bases at V and 1 base at J, with 16 bases between the two ends.

The V and J genes are TRBV7-9 and TRBJ1-1; D is perhaps TRBD1 (6 bases). The ends were cut back, 3 bases at V and 1 base at J, with 6 bases in the middle. The germline CDR1 and CDR2 sequences are SEHNR and FQNEAQ (reference sequence). This CDR3 spans 13 amino acids. The CDR3 region is CASSFRGNTEAFF. CDR3 nucleotides: TGTGCCAGCAGCTTCAGGGGGAACACTGAAGCTTTCTTT.

The chain recombines TRBV2 with TRBJ1-6; D gene uncertain. This CDR3 spans 15 amino acids. Germline CDR1 is SNHLY and CDR2 is FYNNEI. Between the trimmed V and J ends, which lost 2 bases and 8 bases, there was a span of 13 bases. The CDR3 bases are TGTGCCAGCAGTGAACGGAGACACGGGGATTCACCCCTCCACTTT. Amino acids: CASSERRHGDSPLHF. The variable domain in full, completed from reference TRBV2 and TRBJ1-6, reads EPEVTQTPSHQVTQMGQEVILRCVPISNHLYFYWYRQILGQKVEFLVSFYNNEISEKSEIFDDQFSVERPDGSNFTLKIRSTKLEDSAMYFCASSERRHGDSPLHFGNGTRLTVT.